Listed below are T cell receptor beta chains from one sample, sequenced in a study of T cell repertoires in ileal Crohn's disease. Repertoires were generated with immunoSEQ multiplex PCR, while TCRdb's copy carries only in-frame clones and drops some. Of about 8,200 clones in the sample, roughly 73% were seen once. The source material was ileal tissue. The receptors derive from an adult with Crohn's disease. Each CDR3 is given with its conserved first and last residue. D genes are given only for firm matches. A row's size may be missing; if present it is once, few, many or a size class.

TRBD1	.	TRBJ2-7	TRBV5-1	CASSPGQGLSHEQYF	TGCGCCAGCAGCCCAGGACAGGGCCTCTCCCACGAGCAGTACTTC
TRBD1	.	TRBJ1-2	TRBV4-1	CASSPPTGVNYGYTF	TGCGCCAGCAGCCCACCGACAGGGGTTAACTATGGCTACACCTTC
.	.	TRBJ1-2	TRBV28	CAEAGGQGYTF	TGTGCCGAGGCGGGAGGACAGGGCTACACCTTC
TRBD2	.	TRBJ2-1	TRBV18	CASSPRVAGARYNEQFF	TGTGCCAGCTCACCACGGGTAGCGGGGGCCAGATACAATGAGCAGTTCTTC
.	.	TRBJ1-1	TRBV5-1	CASSLGQKDTEAFF	TGCGCCAGCAGCCTAGGACAGAAGGACACTGAAGCTTTCTTT
.	few	TRBJ1-2	TRBV5-1	CASSLEQYGYTF	TGCGCCAGCAGCTTGGAACAGTATGGCTACACCTTC
TRBD2	.	TRBJ2-1	TRBV6-4	CASSDHSGTSGEGEQFF	TGTGCCAGCAGTGACCACTCCGGGACTAGCGGGGAAGGGGAGCAGTTCTTC
.	.	TRBJ2-2	TRBV19	CASRMRAGANTGELFF	TGTGCCAGTAGGATGAGGGCAGGGGCGAACACCGGGGAGCTGTTTTTT
.	.	TRBJ1-2	TRBV7-2	CASSPWEGGEWGYTF	TGTGCCAGCAGCCCTTGGGAAGGGGGAGAATGGGGCTACACCTTC
TRBD2	.	TRBJ2-3	TRBV30	CAWSTGAGGVTDTQYF	TGTGCCTGGAGTACCGGGGCGGGGGGGGTTACAGATACGCAGTATTTT
.	.	TRBJ1-2	TRBV5-1	CASSPAGGDGYTF	TGCGCCAGCAGCCCCGCCGGGGGGGATGGCTACACCTTC
.	.	TRBJ1-2	TRBV6-1	CASSSGESTNYGYTF	TGTGCCAGCAGTTCGGGAGAGTCCACTAACTATGGCTACACCTTC
.	.	TRBJ1-6	TRBV2	CASRSSYNSPLHF	TGTGCCAGCAGGAGCTCCTATAATTCACCCCTCCACTTT
.	.	TRBJ2-3	TRBV5-1	CASSLAGYADTQYF	TGCGCCAGCAGCTTGGCAGGCTACGCAGATACGCAGTATTTT
.	.	TRBJ1-1	TRBV29-1	CSVEPQGNTEAFF	TGCAGCGTTGAACCTCAGGGGAACACTGAAGCTTTCTTT
TRBD2	.	TRBJ2-3	TRBV6-1	CASSEVGAIAGAPDTQYF	TGTGCCAGCAGTGAAGTAGGGGCGATAGCGGGGGCCCCAGATACGCAGTATTTT
.	.	TRBJ1-2	TRBV4-2	CASSQDYPGSNYGYTF	TGTGCCAGCAGCCAAGATTACCCGGGGTCTAACTATGGCTACACCTTC
TRBD1	.	TRBJ2-2	TRBV6-1	CASRGQGLDTGELFF	TGTGCCAGCAGAGGACAGGGGCTCGACACCGGGGAGCTGTTTTTT
.	.	TRBJ1-4	TRBV7-9	CASSFGQGLANEKLFF	TGTGCCAGCAGCTTCGGTCAGGGGCTAGCTAATGAAAAACTGTTTTTT
.	few	TRBJ1-6	TRBV2	CASSLGSYNSPLHF	TGTGCCAGCAGTCTAGGCTCCTATAATTCACCCCTCCACTTT
TRBD2	.	TRBJ2-3	TRBV19	CASKTSGGHYSTDTQYF	TGTGCCAGTAAGACTAGCGGGGGGCACTACAGCACAGATACGCAGTATTTT
.	.	TRBJ2-5	TRBV7-2	CASSLWDMEQETQYF	TGTGCCAGCAGCTTATGGGACATGGAACAAGAGACCCAGTACTTC
.	.	TRBJ2-5	TRBV5-1	CASSLQPTGETQYF	TGCGCCAGCAGCCTACAACCTACCGGGGAGACCCAGTACTTC
TRBD1	.	TRBJ2-7	TRBV9	CASSVEGQGYEQYF	TGTGCCAGCAGCGTAGAAGGACAGGGCTACGAGCAGTACTTC
.	.	TRBJ2-2	TRBV2	CASRRRQDTGELFF	TGTGCCAGCAGGAGGAGACAGGACACCGGGGAGCTGTTTTTT
TRBD1	.	TRBJ1-2	TRBV28	CASGSRQGFADGYTF	TGTGCCAGCGGCTCCCGACAGGGGTTCGCGGATGGCTACACCTTC
.	.	TRBJ1-2	TRBV19	CASSISGIYGYTF	TGTGCCAGTAGTATTTCCGGGATCTATGGCTACACCTTC
TRBD2	.	TRBJ2-5	TRBV7-7	CASSFMGGETQYF	TGTGCTAGCAGCTTTATGGGGGGGGAGACCCAGTACTTC
.	.	TRBJ1-1	TRBV27	CASSLKSNRRQDEAFF	TGTGCCAGCAGTTTAAAGTCTAACAGACGGCAAGATGAAGCTTTCTTT
.	.	TRBJ2-2	TRBV28	CASIADTGELFF	TGTGCCAGCATTGCGGACACCGGGGAGCTGTTTTTT
TRBD2	.	TRBJ2-3	TRBV4-1	CASSQDRVAGDTQYF	TGCGCCAGCAGCCAAGATCGGGTAGCGGGGGATACGCAGTATTTT
.	large	TRBJ2-7	TRBV7-9	CASSLRYEQYF	TGTGCCAGCAGCTTACGTTACGAGCAGTACTTC